This T cell receptor beta chain was sequenced during a study of early T cells in non-severe SARS-CoV-2 infection. Trimming removed 1 base at V and 10 bases at J, with 16 bases between. CDR1 and CDR2 from the germline V gene are DFQATT and SNEGSKA (reference sequence). The CDR3 extends over 13 amino acids. This clonotype was seen a handful of times. MiXCR was run by TCRdb on the 5' RACE reads, yielding one entry per CDR3 protein. The sample has over 95,000 distinct CDR3 sequences; 16% are singletons. The sequence was obtained from an adult who was a healthcare worker with PCR-confirmed SARS-CoV-2 infection or an uninfected control (not recorded which). Sequenced input: whole blood. The V gene is TRBV20-1, the J gene TRBJ1-2; D uncertain. This CDR3 is CSARVGTALNYTF. DNA of the CDR3: TGCAGTGCTAGAGTTGGAACAGCCCTTAACTACACCTTC.